One and the same sample provided the 6 T cell receptor beta chains below, sequenced in a study of Graves' ophthalmopathy and Graves' hyperthyroidism. TCR beta CDR3 regions were amplified from RNA transcripts. An opening RT-PCR round employed HTBI primers and preceded a second-round multiplex PCR. TCRdb reprocessed the multiplex PCR reads with MiXCR, giving one entry per CDR3 protein. This sample has about 740,000 distinct CDR3 sequences; 40% occur once, and the top ten carry 44%. The sequenced material came from peripheral blood. The receptor source for this set is an adult man with Graves' ophthalmopathy.

The V call is TRBV6-6, the J call TRBJ2-7; no clear D. Germline values: CDR1 MNHNY, CDR2 SVGAGI (reference sequence). The CDR3 contains 13 residues. Trimming removed 0 bases at V and 3 bases at J, with 6 bases between. CDR3 DNA sequence: TGTGCCAGCAGTTACTCGCAGAACTACGAGCAGTACTTC. It translates to CASSYSQNYEQYF.

The DNA of the CDR3 is TGTGCCAGCAGTTTTTGGGTCCCTCCGGGACAGATTAATTCACCCCTCCACTTT. This sequence encodes CASSFWVPPGQINSPLHF. The chain links TRBV2 to TRBJ1-6; 7 bases line up with TRBD1. The germline V gene encodes CDR1 SNHLY and CDR2 FYNNEI. V shed 5 bases and J 6 bases; nucleotides not matched to a gene: 16. The CDR3 spans 18 residues.

In its sample, this clonotype was seen a few times. The chain joins TRBV19 to TRBJ1-1; 9 nucleotides match TRBD1. Germline assignment: CDR1 LNHDA and CDR2 SQIVND (reference sequence). CDR3 length: 16 residues. Trimming at V came to 5 bases and at J to 3 bases, leaving 10 bases not matched to a gene. The CDR3 DNA is TGTGCCAGTAGTGCGCGCCGGACAGGGGAGGACACTGAAGCTTTCTTT. Residues: CASSARRTGEDTEAFF.

At least ten counts were recorded for this clonotype. The V call is TRBV29-1, the J call TRBJ1-2; 8 bases match TRBD1. The CDR3 contains 13 residues. The germline CDR1 and CDR2 sequences are SQVTM and ANQGSEA. The V and J ends lost 6 bases and 8 bases, in that order; junction bases with no gene match: 11. The CDR3 bases are TGCAGCGTAGACTCCGGGACAGGATCAGGCTACACCTTC. Encoded protein: CSVDSGTGSGYTF. The full variable domain, rest sourced from reference TRBV29-1 and TRBJ1-2, is SAVISQKPSRDICQRGTSLTIQCQVDSQVTMMFWYRQQPGQSLTLIATANQGSEATYESGFVIDKFPISRPNLTFSTLTVSNMSPEDSSIYLCSVDSGTGSGYTFGSGTRLTVV.

This clonotype was seen a few times. The rearrangement links TRBV20-1 to TRBJ1-3; unclear D gene. CDR1 and CDR2 from the germline V gene are DFQATT and SNEGSKA (reference sequence). CDR3 length: 14 amino acids. Trimming stripped 6 bases from V and 0 bases from J, with 12 bases between. The CDR3 coding sequence is TGCAGTGCGTGGACGGATACCTCTGGAAACACCATATATTTT. This sequence encodes CSAWTDTSGNTIYF.

V usage is TRBV2 and J usage is TRBJ2-7, with a tentative D call TRBD2 (6 bases). V was clipped by 6 bases and J by 6 bases, with 12 bases between them. Germline V CDR1 and CDR2: SNHLY, FYNNEI. This CDR3 region has 12 residues. The CDR3 DNA is TGTGCCAGCAGCTACCTCGGGGGCGAGCAGTACTTC. Residues: CASSYLGGEQYF. The full variable domain, rest sourced from reference TRBV2 and TRBJ2-7, is EPEVTQTPSHQVTQMGQEVILRCVPISNHLYFYWYRQILGQKVEFLVSFYNNEISEKSEIFDDQFSVERPDGSNFTLKIRSTKLEDSAMYFCASSYLGGEQYFGPGTRLTVT.